This T cell receptor beta chain comes out of a study of spatial heterogeneity in lung cancer. Per germline, CDR1 SGHTA and CDR2 FQGNSA. This CDR3 has 15 amino acids. V dropped 6 bases and J dropped 3 bases, with 15 bases sitting between them. TCRdb re-derived calls from the 5' RACE reads in MiXCR, one entry per CDR3 protein. The data contain approximately 15,000 distinct CDR3 sequences, roughly 4.7% of them singletons. This clonotype was found a few times. What it binds is not known. Study-wide points: Mutation tallies in tumors tracked expanded intratumoral alpha and beta TCR counts.

The time point is: sample taken at primary tumor resection. Sample: lung tumor tissue, taken at surgery. The receptor was isolated from a female donor with early-stage non-small cell lung cancer. The chain carries TRBV7-2 and TRBJ1-5; tentative D call: TRBD1 (6 bases). DNA for the CDR3: TGTGCCAGCAGGATGGGGGCCCTGGCCAATCAGCCCCAGCATTTT. Protein: CASRMGALANQPQHF. Complete variable domain (other parts from reference TRBV7-2 and TRBJ1-5): GAGVSQSPSNKVTEKGKDVELRCDPISGHTALYWYRQSLGQGLEFLIYFQGNSAPDKSGLPSDRFSAERTGGSVSTLTIQRTQQEDSAVYLCASRMGALANQPQHFGDGTRLSIL.